This entry concerns a single T cell receptor beta chain. Its antigen is not known. V lost 6 bases and J 3 bases, leaving 6 bases between the germline ends. CDR3 size: 10 residues. The germline V gene encodes CDR1 SQVTM and CDR2 ANQGSEA. Unique molecular identifiers were used in preparing the TCRbeta library. Using its own MiXCR run on the PCR reads, TCRdb lists one record per CDR3 protein. The data show about 250,000 distinct CDR3 sequences, with roughly 25% seen just once and 4% to 6% held by the top ten. This record comes from a study of T-cell reconstitution after alpha-beta-depleted transplantation in children. Findings and limits, study-wide: T-cell counts and diversity were attributed mostly to newly produced T cells one year after transplant. Several hundred graft clones that had expanded were reportedly the source of alpha-beta T cells about two months after transplant. There were some patients whose high TCRbeta diversity at day 60 came from surviving recipient T cells and thymic progenitors.

The chain has TRBV29-1 and TRBJ2-7; D is ambiguous. This sequence originates from a female patient between 2 and 15 years old who had a stem cell transplant for congenital amegakaryocytic thrombocytopenia, so the T cells may come from the graft donor. The sequencing here drew on PBMCs, mostly from graft donor cells, taken 360 days after TCRalphabeta/CD19-depleted stem cell transplant. CDR3 nucleotide sequence: TGCAGCGTCTTAGGCTACGAGCAGTACTTC. Its protein product is CSVLGYEQYF.